The clone carrying this TCR beta chain was recorded a few times. The record originates from a study of response to subunit inactivated influenza vaccine. This CDR3 is built from 14 residues. TCRdb ran MiXCR on the RT-PCR reads and lists one entry per CDR3 protein. The sample lists 150,000 to 200,000 distinct CDR3 sequences; approximately 12% were seen once. These records were also assigned to another study, of T cells expressing NK-cell markers. That work adds: Scientists made TCR beta cDNA using 5'RACE template switching with UMIs.

The source is a man aged 50 or older who received an inactivated influenza vaccine. Material: CD8+ T cells sorted from PBMCs, obtained 11 to 12 days after vaccination. The chain carries TRBV21-1 and TRBJ2-2; TRBD2 is the table's D call, not checked against the DNA. TRBV21-1 counts as a pseudogene. The CDR3 coding sequence is TGTGCCAGCAGCAATAGGACTAGACTCGGGGAGCTGTTTTTT. Translation: CASSNRTRLGELFF.